This T cell receptor (beta chain) was identified during a study of human T cells and chemical hapten exposure. Findings of the study overall: DPC sensitization did not alter TCRs above 1 in 1000 frequency.

Described time point: patch test 1, 2 weeks after DPC sensitization. Treatment defined: therapeutic diphenylcyclopropenone sensitization with weekly scalp DPC. TCRdb used MiXCR to reprocess the RACE reads, holding one entry per CDR3 protein. The sample holds about 360,000 distinct CDR3 sequences, around 5% seen once. The germline CDR1 and CDR2 sequences are MNHNY and SVGAGI (reference sequence). This CDR3 spans 17 amino acids. V lost 0 bases, J lost 10 bases, and 9 bases stayed unmatched. This clonotype was seen at least ten times. Its antigen is as yet unknown. This TCR was recovered from a woman between 50 and 59 years old with alopecia areata. Some clones in this sample may be carry-over from other donors' samples. This chain links TRBV6-6 with TRBJ1-6, with 10 bases lining up with TRBD1. Sample: whole blood, taken in connection with sensitization to the hapten diphenylcyclopropenone (DPC). CDR3 DNA: TGTGCCAGCAGTTACTCGGGACAGGGGCAGTTCGCCTCACCCCTCCACTTT. This encodes CASSYSGQGQFASPLHF.